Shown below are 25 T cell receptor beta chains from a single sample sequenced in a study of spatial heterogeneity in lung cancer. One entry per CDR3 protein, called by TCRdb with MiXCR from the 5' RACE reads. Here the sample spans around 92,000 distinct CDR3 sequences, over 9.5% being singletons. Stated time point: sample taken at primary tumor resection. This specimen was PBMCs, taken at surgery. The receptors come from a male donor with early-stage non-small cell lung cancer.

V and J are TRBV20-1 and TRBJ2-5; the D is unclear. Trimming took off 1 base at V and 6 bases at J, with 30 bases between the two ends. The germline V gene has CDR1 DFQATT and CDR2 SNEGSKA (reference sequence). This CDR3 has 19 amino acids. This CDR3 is CSARGVSGSQTQGGKTQYF. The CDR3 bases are TGCAGTGCTAGAGGTGTGTCGGGTTCCCAGACGCAAGGTGGTAAGACCCAGTACTTC.

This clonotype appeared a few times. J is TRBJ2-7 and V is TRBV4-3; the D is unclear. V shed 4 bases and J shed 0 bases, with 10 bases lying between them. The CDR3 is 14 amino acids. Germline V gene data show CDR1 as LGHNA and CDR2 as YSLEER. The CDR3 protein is CASSPSRASYEQYF. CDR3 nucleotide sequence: TGCGCCAGCAGCCCCTCCCGGGCCTCCTACGAGCAGTACTTC.

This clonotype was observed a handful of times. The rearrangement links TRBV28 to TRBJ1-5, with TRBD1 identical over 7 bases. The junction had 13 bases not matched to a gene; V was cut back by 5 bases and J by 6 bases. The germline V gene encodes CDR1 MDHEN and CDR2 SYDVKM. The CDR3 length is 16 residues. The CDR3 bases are TGTGCCAGCAGTCCTCGATCGACAGGGTTTGGTCAGCCCCAGCATTTT. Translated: CASSPRSTGFGQPQHF.

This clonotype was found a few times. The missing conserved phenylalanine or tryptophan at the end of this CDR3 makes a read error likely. The DNA of the CDR3 is TGTGCCAGCAGCCAAGATCGGAGGGGCGATCAGTTCTCC. This encodes CASSQDRRGDQFS. V gene TRBV14 combines with J gene TRBJ2-1, with a tentative D call TRBD2 (6 bases). There are 13 residues in the CDR3. From germline, CDR1 is SGHDN and CDR2 FVKESK. Trimming took off 0 bases at V and 13 bases at J, with 13 bases between the two ends.

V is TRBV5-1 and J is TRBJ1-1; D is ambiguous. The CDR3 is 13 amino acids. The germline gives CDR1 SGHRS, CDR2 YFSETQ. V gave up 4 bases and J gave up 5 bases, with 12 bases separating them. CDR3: CASSRSDPTEAFF. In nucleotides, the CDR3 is TGCGCCAGCAGCCGTTCGGATCCGACTGAAGCTTTCTTT.

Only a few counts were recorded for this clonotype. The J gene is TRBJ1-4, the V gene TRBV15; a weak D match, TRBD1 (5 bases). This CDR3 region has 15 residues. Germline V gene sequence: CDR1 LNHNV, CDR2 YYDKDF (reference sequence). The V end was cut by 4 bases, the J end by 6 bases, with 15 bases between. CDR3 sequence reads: CATSKTPRGDEKLFF. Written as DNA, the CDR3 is TGTGCCACCAGCAAGACCCCTCGGGGCGATGAAAAACTGTTTTTT.

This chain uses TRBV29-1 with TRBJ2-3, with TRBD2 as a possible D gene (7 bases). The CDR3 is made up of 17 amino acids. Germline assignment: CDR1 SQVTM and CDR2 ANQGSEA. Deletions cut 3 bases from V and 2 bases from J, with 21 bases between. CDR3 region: CSVDGREGGTNTDTQYF. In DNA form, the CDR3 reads TGCAGCGTTGATGGTCGTGAGGGGGGGACGAACACAGATACGCAGTATTTT.

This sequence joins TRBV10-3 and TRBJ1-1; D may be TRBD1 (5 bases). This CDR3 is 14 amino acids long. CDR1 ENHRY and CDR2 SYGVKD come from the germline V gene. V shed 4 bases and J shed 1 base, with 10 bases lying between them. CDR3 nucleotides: TGTGCCATCAGTGTGAGGGACCCGAACACTGAAGCTTTCTTT. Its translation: CAISVRDPNTEAFF.

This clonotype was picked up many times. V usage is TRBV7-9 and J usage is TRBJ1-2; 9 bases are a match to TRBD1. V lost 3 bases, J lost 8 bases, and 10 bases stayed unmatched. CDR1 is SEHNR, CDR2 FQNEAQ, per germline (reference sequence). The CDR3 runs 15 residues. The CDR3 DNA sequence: TGTGCCAGCAGCTTCCCACAGGGGGCGCCGATCGGCTACACCTTC. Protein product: CASSFPQGAPIGYTF.

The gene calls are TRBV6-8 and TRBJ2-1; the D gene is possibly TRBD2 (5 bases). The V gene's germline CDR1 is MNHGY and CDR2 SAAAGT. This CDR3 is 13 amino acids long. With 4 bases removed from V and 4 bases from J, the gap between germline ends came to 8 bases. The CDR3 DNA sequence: TGTGCCAGCAGTTGTGGCGGGTACAATGAGCAGTTCTTC. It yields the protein CASSCGGYNEQFF.

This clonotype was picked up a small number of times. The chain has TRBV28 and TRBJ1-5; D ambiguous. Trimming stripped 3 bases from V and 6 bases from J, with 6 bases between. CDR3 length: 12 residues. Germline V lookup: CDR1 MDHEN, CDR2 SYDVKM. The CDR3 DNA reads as TGTGCCAGCAGTTTGCGTTTTCAGCCCCAGCATTTT. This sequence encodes CASSLRFQPQHF.

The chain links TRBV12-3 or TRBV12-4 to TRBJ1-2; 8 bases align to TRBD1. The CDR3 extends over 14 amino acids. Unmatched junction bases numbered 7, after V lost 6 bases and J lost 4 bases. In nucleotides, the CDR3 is TGTGCCAGCAGCCTCCGGACAGGGCCCTATGGCTACACCTTC. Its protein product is CASSLRTGPYGYTF.

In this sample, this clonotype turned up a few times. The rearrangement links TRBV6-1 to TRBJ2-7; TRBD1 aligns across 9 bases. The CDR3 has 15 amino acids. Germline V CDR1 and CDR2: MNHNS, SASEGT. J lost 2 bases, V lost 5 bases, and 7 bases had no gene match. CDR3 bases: TGTGCCAGCAGTAAAGGACAGGGGTTAACCTACGAGCAGTACTTC. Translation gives CASSKGQGLTYEQYF.

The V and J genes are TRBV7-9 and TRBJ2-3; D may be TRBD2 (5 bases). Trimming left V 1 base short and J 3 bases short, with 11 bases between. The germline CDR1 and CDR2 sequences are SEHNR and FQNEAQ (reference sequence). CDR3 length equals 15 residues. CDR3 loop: CASSLGSLATDTQYF. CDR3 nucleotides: TGTGCCAGCAGCTTAGGTTCCCTAGCTACAGATACGCAGTATTTT. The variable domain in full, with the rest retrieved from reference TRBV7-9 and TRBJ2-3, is DTGVSQNPRHKITKRGQNVTFRCDPISEHNRLYWYRQTLGQGPEFLTYFQNEAQLEKSRLLSDRFSAERPKGSFSTLEIQRTEQGDSAMYLCASSLGSLATDTQYFGPGTRLTVL.

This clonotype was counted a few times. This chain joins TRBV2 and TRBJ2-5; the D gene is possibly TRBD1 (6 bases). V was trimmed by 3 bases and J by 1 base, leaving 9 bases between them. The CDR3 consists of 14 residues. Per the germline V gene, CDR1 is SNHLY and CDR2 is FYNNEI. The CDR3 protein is CASSEVTGQETQYF. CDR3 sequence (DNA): TGTGCCAGCAGTGAGGTGACAGGCCAAGAGACCCAGTACTTC.

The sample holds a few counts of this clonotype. This chain's CDR3 is CASNPQDGANSYNEQFF. CDR3 sequence (DNA): TGTGCCAGCAACCCACAGGACGGGGCTAACTCCTACAATGAGCAGTTCTTC. This sequence joins TRBV28 and TRBJ2-1; D is perhaps TRBD1 or TRBD2 (5 bases each). CDR3 length: 17 amino acids. Trimming removed 7 bases from V and 0 bases from J, with 19 bases in between. From germline, CDR1 is MDHEN and CDR2 SYDVKM.

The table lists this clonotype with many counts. The CDR3 protein is CSATPSPSTDTQYF. In nucleotides, the CDR3 is TGCAGCGCCACTCCGTCCCCTAGCACAGATACGCAGTATTTT. The chain combines TRBV29-1 with TRBJ2-3; D is unclear. Germline V CDR1 and CDR2: SQVTM, ANQGSEA. This CDR3 contains 14 residues. The V gene lost 7 bases and the J gene lost 0 bases, with 14 bases spanning the gap.

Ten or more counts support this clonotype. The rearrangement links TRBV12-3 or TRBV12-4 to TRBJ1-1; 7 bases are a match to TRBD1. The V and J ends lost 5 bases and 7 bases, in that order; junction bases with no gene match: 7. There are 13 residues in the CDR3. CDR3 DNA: TGTGCCAGCAGTACAGGGGAAAATAGTGAAGCTTTCTTT. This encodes CASSTGENSEAFF.

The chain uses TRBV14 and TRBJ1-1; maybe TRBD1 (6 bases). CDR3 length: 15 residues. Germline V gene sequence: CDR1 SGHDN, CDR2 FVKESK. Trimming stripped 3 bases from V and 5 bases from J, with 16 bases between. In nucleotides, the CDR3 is TGTGCCAGCAGCCAGCCTCGGGGGCCGGGGACTGAAGCTTTCTTT. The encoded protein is CASSQPRGPGTEAFF.

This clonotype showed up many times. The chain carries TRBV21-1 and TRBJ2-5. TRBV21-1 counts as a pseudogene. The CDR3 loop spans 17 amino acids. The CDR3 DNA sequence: TGTGCCAGCAGCAAAGATATGAGCAGGCACCGAGGTGGGACCCAGTACTTC. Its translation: CASSKDMSRHRGGTQYF.

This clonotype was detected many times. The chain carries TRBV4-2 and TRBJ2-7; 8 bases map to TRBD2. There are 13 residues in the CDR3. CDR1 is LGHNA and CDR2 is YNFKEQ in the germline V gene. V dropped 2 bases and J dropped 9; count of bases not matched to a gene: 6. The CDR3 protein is CASSQPSGRRQYF. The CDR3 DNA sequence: TGTGCCAGCAGCCAACCCAGCGGGAGAAGGCAGTACTTC.

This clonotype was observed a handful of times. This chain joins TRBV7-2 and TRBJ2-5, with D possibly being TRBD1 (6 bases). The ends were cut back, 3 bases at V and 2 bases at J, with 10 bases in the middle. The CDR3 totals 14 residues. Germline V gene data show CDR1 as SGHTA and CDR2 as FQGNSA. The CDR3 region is CASSFEGHQETQYF. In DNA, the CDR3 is TGTGCCAGCAGCTTTGAGGGACATCAAGAGACCCAGTACTTC. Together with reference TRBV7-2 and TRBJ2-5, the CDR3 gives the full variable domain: GAGVSQSPSNKVTEKGKDVELRCDPISGHTALYWYRQSLGQGLEFLIYFQGNSAPDKSGLPSDRFSAERTGGSVSTLTIQRTQQEDSAVYLCASSFEGHQETQYFGPGTRLLVL.

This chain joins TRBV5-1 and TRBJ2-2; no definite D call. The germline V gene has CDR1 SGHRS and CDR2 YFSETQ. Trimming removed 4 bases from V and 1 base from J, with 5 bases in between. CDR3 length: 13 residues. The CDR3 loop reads CASSNGNTGELFF. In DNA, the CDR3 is TGCGCCAGCAGCAATGGGAACACCGGGGAGCTGTTTTTT.

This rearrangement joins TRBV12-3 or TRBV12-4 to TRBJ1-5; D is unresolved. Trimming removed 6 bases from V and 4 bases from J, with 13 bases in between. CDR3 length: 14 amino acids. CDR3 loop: CASRPGPMNQPQHF. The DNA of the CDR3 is TGTGCCAGCAGGCCCGGACCGATGAATCAGCCCCAGCATTTT.

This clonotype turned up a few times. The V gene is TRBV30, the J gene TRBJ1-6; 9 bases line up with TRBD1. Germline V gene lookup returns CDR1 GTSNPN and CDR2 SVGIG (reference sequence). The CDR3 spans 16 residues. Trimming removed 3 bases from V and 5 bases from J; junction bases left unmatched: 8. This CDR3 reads CAWRTQGASNNSPLHF. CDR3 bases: TGTGCCTGGAGGACACAGGGGGCGAGCAATAATTCACCCCTCCACTTT.